This paragraph covers one T cell receptor beta chain sequence. These data come from a study of OX40 agonist ivuxolimab in advanced cancers. Repertoires were generated with immunoSEQ multiplex PCR, while TCRdb's copy carries only in-frame clones and drops some. The sample gives tens of thousands of clones, approximately 78% of which show up once; less than 0.55% is in the top ten. Germline CDR1 reads SNHLY; CDR2 reads FYNNEI. The CDR3 has 15 residues. Trimming took off 1 base at V and 6 bases at J, with 12 bases between the two ends. V gene TRBV2 combines with J gene TRBJ1-4; D is unresolved. This TCR was sampled from an adult with an advanced solid tumor such as melanoma, head and neck, liver or kidney cancer. This specimen consisted of CD4+ or CD8+ T cells sorted from blood, obtained in a trial of the OX40 agonist ivuxolimab. The CDR3, as DNA: TGTGCCAGCAGTGAAGGGGGAGGGAGTTATGAAAAACTGTTTTTT. Its translation: CASSEGGGSYEKLFF.